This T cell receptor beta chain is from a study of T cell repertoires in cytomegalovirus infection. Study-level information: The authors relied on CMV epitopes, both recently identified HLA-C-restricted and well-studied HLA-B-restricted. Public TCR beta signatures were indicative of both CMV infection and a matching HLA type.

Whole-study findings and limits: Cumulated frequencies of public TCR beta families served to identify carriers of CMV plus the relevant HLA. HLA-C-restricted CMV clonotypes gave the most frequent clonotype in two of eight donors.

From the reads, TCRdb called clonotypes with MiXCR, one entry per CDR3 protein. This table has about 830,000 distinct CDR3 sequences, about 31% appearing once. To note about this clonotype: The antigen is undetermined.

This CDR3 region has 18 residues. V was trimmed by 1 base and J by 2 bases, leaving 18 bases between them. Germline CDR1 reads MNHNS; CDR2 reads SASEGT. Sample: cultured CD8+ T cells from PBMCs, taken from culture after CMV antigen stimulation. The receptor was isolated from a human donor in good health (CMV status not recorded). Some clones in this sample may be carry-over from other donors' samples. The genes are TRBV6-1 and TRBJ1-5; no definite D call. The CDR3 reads CASSEGRQLALGNQPQHF. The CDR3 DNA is TGTGCCAGCAGTGAAGGTAGGCAGTTGGCACTCGGCAATCAGCCCCAGCATTTT.